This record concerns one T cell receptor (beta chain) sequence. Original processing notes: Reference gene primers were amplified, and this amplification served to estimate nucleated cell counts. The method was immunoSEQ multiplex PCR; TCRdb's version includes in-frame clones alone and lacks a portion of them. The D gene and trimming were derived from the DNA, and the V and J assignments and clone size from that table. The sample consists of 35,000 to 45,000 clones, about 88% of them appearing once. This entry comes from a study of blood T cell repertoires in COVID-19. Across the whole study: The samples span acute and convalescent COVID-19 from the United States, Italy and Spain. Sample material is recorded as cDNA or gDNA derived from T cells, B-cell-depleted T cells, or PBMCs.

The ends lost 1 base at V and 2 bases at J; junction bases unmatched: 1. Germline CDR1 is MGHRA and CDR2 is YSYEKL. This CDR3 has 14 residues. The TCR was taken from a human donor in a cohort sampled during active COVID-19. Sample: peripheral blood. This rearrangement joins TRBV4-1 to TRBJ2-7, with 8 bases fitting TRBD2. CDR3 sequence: CASSQAGGAYEQYF. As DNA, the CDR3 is TGCGCCAGCAGCCAAGCCGGGGGGGCCTACGAGCAGTACTTC.